These T cell receptor beta chains were read from a single sample in a study of cytomegalovirus exposure and HLA in healthy donors. Using immunoSEQ multiplex PCR, the repertoire was profiled, and TCRdb retains in-frame clones only, with some absent. The sample has some 190,000 clones, over 80% seen once. The specimen sequenced was PBMCs. The origin of the receptors is a boy younger than 10 in good health and CMV-seronegative. CDR3s include the opening cysteine and the closing phenylalanine or tryptophan. Each record gives: J gene, V gene, clone size, D gene, CDR3 DNA, CDR3 protein. D genes are given only for firm matches. Some rows mark clone size as missing; the rest say once, few, many or name a class of expanded clone.

J: TRBJ2-7; V: TRBV7-2; size: .; D: TRBD2; DNA: TGTGCCAGCAGCCAACTAGCGGGAGGATTCTACGAGCAGTACTTC; CDR3: CASSQLAGGFYEQYF
J: TRBJ2-1; V: TRBV4-1; size: .; D: .; DNA: TGCGCCAGCAGCCAAGATGTGGTAGCGGTCGCGACCTCCTACAATGAGCAGTTCTTC; CDR3: CASSQDVVAVATSYNEQFF
J: TRBJ2-3; V: TRBV10-2; size: .; D: TRBD2; DNA: TGCGCCAGCAGTGCGGCTAGCGGGGGGGATACGCAGTATTTT; CDR3: CASSAASGGDTQYF
J: TRBJ2-1; V: TRBV6-5; size: .; D: TRBD2; DNA: TGTGCCAGCAGTTCCGGGACTAGGGAGGCAAATGAGCAGTTCTTC; CDR3: CASSSGTREANEQFF
J: TRBJ2-3; V: TRBV5-4; size: .; D: TRBD1; DNA: TGTGCCACCTCATCGAGGACAGGCCGCACAGATACGCAGTATTTT; CDR3: CATSSRTGRTDTQYF
J: TRBJ2-3; V: TRBV19; size: few; D: .; DNA: TGTGCCAGTAGTATTTCGGCGGGCCACGGTGGAAATACGCAGTATTTT; CDR3: CASSISAGHGGNTQYF
J: TRBJ2-2; V: TRBV27; size: .; D: .; DNA: TGTGCCAGCAGTTTATCTAGGGGCGCGAAAACCGGGGAGCTGTTTTTT; CDR3: CASSLSRGAKTGELFF
J: TRBJ2-1; V: TRBV19; size: .; D: .; DNA: TGTGCCAGTAGTATTAGGGGGAGAAGGTACAATGAGCAGTTCTTC; CDR3: CASSIRGRRYNEQFF
J: TRBJ2-1; V: TRBV7-8; size: .; D: TRBD2; DNA: TGTGCCAGCAGCCTAGCCGGGACTAGGGCAGCGGATGAGCAGTTCTTC; CDR3: CASSLAGTRAADEQFF
J: TRBJ1-3; V: TRBV30; size: .; D: TRBD1; DNA: TGTGCCTGGGATATGACAGGGACCTCTGGAAACACCATATATTTT; CDR3: CAWDMTGTSGNTIYF
J: TRBJ2-3; V: TRBV29-1; size: .; D: TRBD2; DNA: TGCAGCGTTGTTGGGACTAGCGGGGGGGCAAAAGATACGCAGTATTTT; CDR3: CSVVGTSGGAKDTQYF
J: TRBJ2-1; V: TRBV5-6; size: once; D: .; DNA: TGTGCCAGCATCACCCCCCGGGGCAATGAGCAGTTCTTC; CDR3: CASITPRGNEQFF
J: TRBJ1-5; V: TRBV6-5; size: .; D: .; DNA: TGTGCCAGCAGCCCATATAAGGGGAGCAATCAGCCCCAGCATTTT; CDR3: CASSPYKGSNQPQHF
J: TRBJ1-2; V: TRBV7-7; size: .; D: TRBD1; DNA: TGTGCCAGCACCCGGACAGGGTCGGGTGGCTACACCTTC; CDR3: CASTRTGSGGYTF
J: TRBJ2-2; V: TRBV19; size: .; D: .; DNA: TGTGCCAGTCGGTCAGGTACGAACACCGGGGAGCTGTTTTTT; CDR3: CASRSGTNTGELFF
J: TRBJ2-3; V: TRBV19; size: .; D: TRBD1; DNA: TGTGCCAGTAGTATGGTCGGGACAGGGTCAGATACGCAGTATTTT; CDR3: CASSMVGTGSDTQYF
J: TRBJ1-2; V: TRBV6-6; size: .; D: TRBD1; DNA: TGTGCCAGCATCACAGGGGGCGGCTACACCTTC; CDR3: CASITGGGYTF
J: TRBJ1-5; V: TRBV11-3; size: .; D: .; DNA: TGTGCCACTCAGCAAGGCGTCGCGCCAGGTCGGCCCCAGCATTTT; CDR3: CATQQGVAPGRPQHF
J: TRBJ1-3; V: TRBV27; size: .; D: .; DNA: TGTGCCAGCAGGCCGGGGGGCCCTGGAAACACCATATATTTT; CDR3: CASRPGGPGNTIYF
J: TRBJ2-5; V: TRBV7-6; size: .; D: .; DNA: TGTGCCAGCAGCTTAATTTCTGAGACCCAGTACTTC; CDR3: CASSLISETQYF
J: TRBJ1-2; V: TRBV6-1; size: once; D: TRBD1; DNA: TGTGCCAGCAGGGAAGACGGGACAGGGGCGAAGGGCTACACCTTC; CDR3: CASREDGTGAKGYTF
J: TRBJ2-3; V: TRBV9; size: .; D: TRBD1; DNA: TGTGCCAGCAGCGTAGAAGGGACAGGCACAGATACGCAGTATTTT; CDR3: CASSVEGTGTDTQYF
J: TRBJ2-3; V: TRBV5-1; size: .; D: TRBD2; DNA: TGCGCCAGCAGCTTGGAAGGTGGGACTAGCGGGACCACAGATACGCAGTATTTT; CDR3: CASSLEGGTSGTTDTQYF
J: TRBJ1-1; V: TRBV4-1; size: .; D: .; DNA: TGCGCCAGCAGCCCTAGTTTCGTCCGTAAAGCTTTCTTT; CDR3: CASSPSFVRKAFF
J: TRBJ1-1; V: TRBV19; size: .; D: .; DNA: TGTGCCAGTAGTATAGCACAGGCTGGAGGGACTGAAGCTTTCTTT; CDR3: CASSIAQAGGTEAFF
J: TRBJ2-3; V: TRBV6-6; size: once; D: .; DNA: TGTGCCAGCAGCCCCCCCGGGACAGATACGCAGTATTTT; CDR3: CASSPPGTDTQYF
J: TRBJ1-2; V: TRBV29-1; size: .; D: .; DNA: TGCAGCGTTGGAGGGGCGGACTTTATGACCGGGGGGTATGGCTACACCTTC; CDR3: CSVGGADFMTGGYGYTF
J: TRBJ2-7; V: TRBV30; size: .; D: .; DNA: TGTGCCTGGAGGCAGTCCTACGAGCAGTACTTC; CDR3: CAWRQSYEQYF
J: TRBJ2-3; V: TRBV10-1; size: .; D: TRBD2; DNA: TGCGCCAGCACGAGTAGCGGGTGGGTCACAGATACGCAGTATTTT; CDR3: CASTSSGWVTDTQYF
J: TRBJ1-1; V: TRBV4-3; size: .; D: .; DNA: TGCGCCAGCAGCCAAGAAGCAGGTTACACTGAAGCTTTCTTT; CDR3: CASSQEAGYTEAFF
J: TRBJ2-2; V: TRBV7-4; size: few; D: TRBD2; DNA: TGTGCCAGCAGCCATCAGGTGGGCGGGGGGGATCTCACCGGGGAGCTGTTTTTT; CDR3: CASSHQVGGGDLTGELFF
J: TRBJ1-5; V: TRBV6-5; size: .; D: TRBD1; DNA: TGTGCCAGCAGCTTCGACAGGGGAGCTCAGCCCCAGCATTTT; CDR3: CASSFDRGAQPQHF